A selection of T cell receptor beta chains follows, all from one sample in a study of CD8 T cells in ankylosing spondylitis. TCRdb called the 5' RACE reads again in MiXCR, with one record for every CDR3 protein. The data hold about 250,000 distinct CDR3 sequences, with about 24% observed a single time. Material: blood, either unsorted or a sorted T cell fraction (not recorded which). These receptors all stem from a male donor with ankylosing spondylitis or in good health (not recorded which). Both conserved end residues are part of each CDR3. D genes are given only for firm matches. Clone sizes are given selectively: once, few, many, or a class where the clone is expanded.

cdr3_nt: TGTGCCAGCAGGGAGCGGGGGCGTTCGGATGAGCAGTACTTC
cdr3_aa: CASRERGRSDEQYF
j_call: TRBJ2-7
d_call: TRBD2
v_call: TRBV12-3/TRBV12-4
clone_size: many

cdr3_nt: TGCAGCGCGAACCGCGGGCAGCAAGAGACCCAGTACTTC
cdr3_aa: CSANRGQQETQYF
j_call: TRBJ2-5
d_call: -
v_call: TRBV29-1
clone_size: many

cdr3_nt: TGTGCCAGCAGCGTAGCTGTGGGGAATGAGCAGTTCTTC
cdr3_aa: CASSVAVGNEQFF
j_call: TRBJ2-1
d_call: -
v_call: TRBV9
clone_size: -

cdr3_nt: TGTGCCAGCAGTTTAAGGGCCTTTGGGGACGCCAAAAACATTCAGTACTTC
cdr3_aa: CASSLRAFGDAKNIQYF
j_call: TRBJ2-4
d_call: -
v_call: TRBV27
clone_size: few

cdr3_nt: TGCGCCAGCAGCTTGGGAAGGTTGGGACGCGGTTATGAAAAACTGTTTTTT
cdr3_aa: CASSLGRLGRGYEKLFF
j_call: TRBJ1-4
d_call: -
v_call: TRBV5-1
clone_size: -

cdr3_nt: TGCAGTGCTAGGGCTGGTAACAATCAGCCCCAGCATTTT
cdr3_aa: CSARAGNNQPQHF
j_call: TRBJ1-5
d_call: -
v_call: TRBV20-1
clone_size: -

cdr3_nt: TGTGCCAGCAGTTTCCCCCAAGAGACCCAGTACTTC
cdr3_aa: CASSFPQETQYF
j_call: TRBJ2-5
d_call: -
v_call: TRBV27
clone_size: many

cdr3_nt: TGTGCCAGCAGTGGACTCGGTCGGGGGATTTACAATGAGCAGTTCTTC
cdr3_aa: CASSGLGRGIYNEQFF
j_call: TRBJ2-1
d_call: -
v_call: TRBV12-3/TRBV12-4
clone_size: few

cdr3_nt: TGTGCCAACAGTGTACAGGGGTCGGGAGAGACCCAGTACTTC
cdr3_aa: CANSVQGSGETQYF
j_call: TRBJ2-5
d_call: TRBD1
v_call: TRBV12-3/TRBV12-4
clone_size: once

cdr3_nt: TGCAGCGCATTGGACAGCGTATATGGCTACACCTTC
cdr3_aa: CSALDSVYGYTF
j_call: TRBJ1-2
d_call: -
v_call: TRBV29-1
clone_size: many

cdr3_nt: TGCAGTGCTATAGGGGGAACCTACGAGCAGTACTTC
cdr3_aa: CSAIGGTYEQYF
j_call: TRBJ2-7
d_call: -
v_call: TRBV20-1
clone_size: many

cdr3_nt: TGTGCCAGCAGCCCTGGGACAGGGGTCTACGAGCAGTACTTC
cdr3_aa: CASSPGTGVYEQYF
j_call: TRBJ2-7
d_call: TRBD1
v_call: TRBV12-3/TRBV12-4
clone_size: many

cdr3_nt: TGTGCCAGCAGCGAGCGGCGCCCGAGGGGGAGTGAGACCCAGTACTTC
cdr3_aa: CASSERRPRGSETQYF
j_call: TRBJ2-5
d_call: -
v_call: TRBV11-2
clone_size: -

cdr3_nt: TGTGCCAGCTCACCACAGCCGGACGAGCAGTACTTC
cdr3_aa: CASSPQPDEQYF
j_call: TRBJ2-7
d_call: -
v_call: TRBV18
clone_size: -

cdr3_nt: TGCGCCAGCAGTGAAGCCACTCAGGGAGAGACCCAGTACTTC
cdr3_aa: CASSEATQGETQYF
j_call: TRBJ2-5
d_call: -
v_call: TRBV10-2
clone_size: once

cdr3_nt: TGTGCCAGCACCTCCCTGTGGGGGGGGAACACTGAAGCTTTCTTT
cdr3_aa: CASTSLWGGNTEAFF
j_call: TRBJ1-1
d_call: -
v_call: TRBV2
clone_size: many

cdr3_nt: TGCGCCAGCAGCTTTTACCGCGAGCGAGATACGCAGTATTTT
cdr3_aa: CASSFYRERDTQYF
j_call: TRBJ2-3
d_call: -
v_call: TRBV5-1
clone_size: many

cdr3_nt: TGTGCCAGCAGTCTCCGACCTGCCTCGGGGAACATTCAGTACTTC
cdr3_aa: CASSLRPASGNIQYF
j_call: TRBJ2-4
d_call: -
v_call: TRBV12-3/TRBV12-4
clone_size: -